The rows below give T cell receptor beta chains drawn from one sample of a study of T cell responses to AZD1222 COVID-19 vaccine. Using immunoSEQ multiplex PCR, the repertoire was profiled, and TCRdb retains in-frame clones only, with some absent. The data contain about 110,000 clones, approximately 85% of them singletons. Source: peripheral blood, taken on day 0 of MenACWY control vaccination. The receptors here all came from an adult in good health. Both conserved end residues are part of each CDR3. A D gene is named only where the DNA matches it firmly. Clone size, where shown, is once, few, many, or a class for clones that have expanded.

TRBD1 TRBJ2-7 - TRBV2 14 TGTGCCAGCAGTGACACAGGGGGCTCCTACGAGCAGTACTTC CASSDTGGSYEQYF
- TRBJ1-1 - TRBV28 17 TGTGCCAGCAGTTTATACCTACAAACAGGTTCGAACACTGAAGCTTTCTTT CASSLYLQTGSNTEAFF
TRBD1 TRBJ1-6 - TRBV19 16 TGTGCCAGTACAAGGGACAGGAACGCCTATAATTCACCCCTCCACTTT CASTRDRNAYNSPLHF
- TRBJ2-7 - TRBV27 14 TGTGCCAGCAGTGCCAGACAGTTCTCCTACGAGCAGTACTTC CASSARQFSYEQYF
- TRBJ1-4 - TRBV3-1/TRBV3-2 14 TGTGCCAGCAGCATTGGAACAACTAATGAAAAACTGTTTTTT CASSIGTTNEKLFF
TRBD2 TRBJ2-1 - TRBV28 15 TGTGCCAGCAGTTCTATCGCTAGCGGCAACAATGAGCAGTTCTTC CASSSIASGNNEQFF
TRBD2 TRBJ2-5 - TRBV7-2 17 TGTGCCAGCAGCCTATTGGGACTAGCGGGACTTGGAGAGACCCAGTACTTC CASSLLGLAGLGETQYF
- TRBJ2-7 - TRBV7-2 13 TGTGCCAGCAGAACCGGTGGGTTTTACGAGCAGTACTTC CASRTGGFYEQYF
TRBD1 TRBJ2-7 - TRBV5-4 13 TGTGCCAGCAGATCTCGGGACAGCTACGAGCAGTACTTC CASRSRDSYEQYF
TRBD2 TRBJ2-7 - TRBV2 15 TGTGCCAGCAGGCCCGCGGCTAGCGGGAGAAGTGAGCAGTACTTC CASRPAASGRSEQYF
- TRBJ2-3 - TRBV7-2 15 TGTGCCAGCAGCTTAGATTATTTGAGCACAGATACGCAGTATTTT CASSLDYLSTDTQYF
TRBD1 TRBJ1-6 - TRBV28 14 TGTGCCAGCAGCCCGGGACAGGGTTATTCACCCCTCCACTTT CASSPGQGYSPLHF
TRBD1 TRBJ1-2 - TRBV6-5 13 TGTGCCAGCAGTCAACAGGGGATCGACGGCTACACCTTC CASSQQGIDGYTF
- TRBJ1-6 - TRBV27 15 TGTGCCAGCAGCCCCAGGGGCTCCTATAATTCACCCCTCCACTTT CASSPRGSYNSPLHF
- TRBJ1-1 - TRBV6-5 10 TGTGCCAGCATTAACACTGAAGCTTTCTTT CASINTEAFF
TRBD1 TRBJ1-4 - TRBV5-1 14 TGCGCCAGCGGATTGACAGGGCGGACTGAAAAACTGTTTTTT CASGLTGRTEKLFF
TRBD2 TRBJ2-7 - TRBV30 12 TGTGCCTGGAGTCCTAGCGGCTACGAGCAGTACTTC CAWSPSGYEQYF
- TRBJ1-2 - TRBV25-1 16 TGTGCCAGCAGTGAATATGCTGGGGAAGGGCACTATGGCTACACCTTC CASSEYAGEGHYGYTF
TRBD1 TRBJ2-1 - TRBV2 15 TGTGCCAGCAAGGGGGAAACAGGGGTCTACAATGAGCAGTTCTTC CASKGETGVYNEQFF
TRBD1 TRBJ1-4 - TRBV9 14 TGTGCCAGCAGCGTAGAGGGGGCTTGGGAAAAACTGTTTTTT CASSVEGAWEKLFF
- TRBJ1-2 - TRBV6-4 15 TGTGCCAGCAGCTTCGACAGATCAGCTAACTATGGCTACACCTTC CASSFDRSANYGYTF
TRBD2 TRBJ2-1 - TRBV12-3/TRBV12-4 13 TGTGCCACGGGGACTAGCGGTTACAATGAGCAGTTCTTC CATGTSGYNEQFF
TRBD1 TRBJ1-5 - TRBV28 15 TGTGCCAGCAGTTTCCCGGGACAGGGGTGGCAGCCCCAGCATTTT CASSFPGQGWQPQHF
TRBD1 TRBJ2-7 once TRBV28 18 TGTGCCAGCAGTAAGTTCCGAGGACAGGGGATCCCCTCCTACGAGCAGTACTTC CASSKFRGQGIPSYEQYF
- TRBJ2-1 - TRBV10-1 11 TGCGCCATCAGACTAGGGGCTGAGCAGTTCTTC CAIRLGAEQFF
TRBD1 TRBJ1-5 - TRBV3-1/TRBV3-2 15 TGTGCCAGCAGCCAAGCAGGGACAGAGAATCAGCCCCAGCATTTT CASSQAGTENQPQHF
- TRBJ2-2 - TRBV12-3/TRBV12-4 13 TGTGCCAGCAGGACGACATACACCGGGGAGCTGTTTTTT CASRTTYTGELFF
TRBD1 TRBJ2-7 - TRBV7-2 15 TGTGCCAGCAGCACTCAAGTAAACAGGGGCGACGAGCAGTACTTC CASSTQVNRGDEQYF
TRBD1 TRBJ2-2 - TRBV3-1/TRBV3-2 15 TGTGCCAGCAGCCAAGGTGACAGGGAGCCCGGGGAGCTGTTTTTT CASSQGDREPGELFF
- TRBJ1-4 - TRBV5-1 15 TGCGCCAGCAGCTTTGAGGGCAGGCGGACTGAAAAACTGTTTTTT CASSFEGRRTEKLFF
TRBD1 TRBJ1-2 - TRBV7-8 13 TGTGCCAGCAGCTTCGACAGGGAAAATGGCTACACCTTC CASSFDRENGYTF
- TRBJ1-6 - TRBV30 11 TGTGCCTGGGGGGAGGACAGTCCCCTCCACTTT CAWGEDSPLHF
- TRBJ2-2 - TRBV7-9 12 TGTGCCAGCAGTCCACCGGCGGGGGAGCTGTTTTTT CASSPPAGELFF
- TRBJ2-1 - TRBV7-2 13 TGTGCCAGCAGCTCGGACAGATACAATGAGCAGTTCTTC CASSSDRYNEQFF
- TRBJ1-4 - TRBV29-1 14 TGCAGCGTTGACCCGACAGGAACTAATGAAAAACTGTTTTTT CSVDPTGTNEKLFF
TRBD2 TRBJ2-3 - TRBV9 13 TGTGCCAGCAGCGGGACTAGGCAAGATACGCAGTATTTT CASSGTRQDTQYF
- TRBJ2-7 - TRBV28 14 TGTGCCAGCAGTCCCGGTGGCGGATCCTACGAGCAGTACTTC CASSPGGGSYEQYF
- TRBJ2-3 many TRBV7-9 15 TGTGCCAGCAGGCGAATTCCGGACCGCACAGATACGCAGTATTTT CASRRIPDRTDTQYF
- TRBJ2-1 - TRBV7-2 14 TGTGCCAGCAGCTTAGATGTCGGGTACAATGAGCAGTTCTTC CASSLDVGYNEQFF
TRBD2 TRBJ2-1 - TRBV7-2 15 TGTGCCAGCAGCTCAGCGGGGGGCCGAATCCATGAGCAGTTCTTC CASSSAGGRIHEQFF
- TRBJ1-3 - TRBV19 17 TGTGCCAGTAGTATAGGACGGTCTATTAGCTCTGGAAACACCATATATTTT CASSIGRSISSGNTIYF
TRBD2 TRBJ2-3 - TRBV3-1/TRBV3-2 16 TGTGCCAGCAGCCAGAGGACTAGCGGAAGCACAGATACGCAGTATTTT CASSQRTSGSTDTQYF
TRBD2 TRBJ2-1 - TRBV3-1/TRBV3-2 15 TGTGCCAGCAGTCCCGGGACTAGTCCCTACAATGAGCAGTTCTTC CASSPGTSPYNEQFF
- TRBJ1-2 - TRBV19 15 TGTGCCAGTAGTTCGTCAAGACAGGTCCCCGGGGGCTACACCTTC CASSSSRQVPGGYTF
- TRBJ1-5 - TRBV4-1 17 TGCGCCAGCAGCCAGTTAGCGGTCAGGGTGAGTAGTCAGCCCCAGCATTTT CASSQLAVRVSSQPQHF
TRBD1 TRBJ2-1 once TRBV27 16 TGTGCCAGCAGAATAAGATCCCAGGGGGTTTACAATGAGCAGTTCTTC CASRIRSQGVYNEQFF
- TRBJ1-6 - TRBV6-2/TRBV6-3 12 TGTGCCAGCAGTTACGCCGTGTCACCCCTCCACTTT CASSYAVSPLHF
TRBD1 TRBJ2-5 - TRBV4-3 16 TGCGCCAGCAGCCAAGACGCGACAGGGCTCTCTGAGACCCAGTACTTC CASSQDATGLSETQYF
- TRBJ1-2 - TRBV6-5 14 TGTGCCAGCAGTTACACCACAGGGTTTAGTGGCTACACCTTC CASSYTTGFSGYTF
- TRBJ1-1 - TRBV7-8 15 TGTGCCAGCAGCTTGGATGGGCGGTCTCTCACTGAAGCTTTCTTT CASSLDGRSLTEAFF
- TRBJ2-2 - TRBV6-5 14 TGTGCCAGCTCCCCTACTGGGAACACCGGGGAGCTGTTTTTT CASSPTGNTGELFF
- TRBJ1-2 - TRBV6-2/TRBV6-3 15 TGTGCCAGCAGTTACCGCAGAGGGGAAGGGGATGGCTACACCTTC CASSYRRGEGDGYTF
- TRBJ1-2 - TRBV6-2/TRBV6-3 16 TGTGCCAGCAGTTACGTCGAGGCAGAACCTTTCTATGGCTACACCTTC CASSYVEAEPFYGYTF
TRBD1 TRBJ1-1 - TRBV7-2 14 TGTGCCAGCAGCTTGACAGGGTATAGGTCTGAAGCTTTCTTT CASSLTGYRSEAFF
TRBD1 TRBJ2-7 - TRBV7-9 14 TGTGCCAGCAGGAAACAGGGGGCGCGAGACGAGCAGTACTTC CASRKQGARDEQYF
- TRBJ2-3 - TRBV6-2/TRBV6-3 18 TGTGCCAGCAGTTACAAGAGGGGTGGGAGCCCCTCGACAGATACGCAGTATTTT CASSYKRGGSPSTDTQYF